These 21 T cell receptor beta chains were all obtained from the same sample, sequenced in a study of cytomegalovirus exposure and HLA in healthy donors. PCR primers comprised 60 Vbeta and 13 Jbeta primers. This table comes from immunoSEQ multiplex PCR, and its TCRdb copy is limited to in-frame clones, with some not included. The sample contains 100,000 to 150,000 clones, 84% of which appear only once. Sequenced input: PBMCs. Receptors were obtained from a young woman in good health and CMV-seropositive.

V is TRBV29-1 and J is TRBJ2-5; 10 bases fit TRBD2. V lost 6 bases and J lost 5; bases outside the gene matches: 12. The CDR3 has 15 residues. Germline loops: CDR1 SQVTM, CDR2 ANQGSEA. The CDR3 region is CSVTSLAGTVETQYF. The CDR3 DNA follows: TGCAGCGTGACCTCACTAGCGGGGACGGTGGAGACCCAGTACTTC.

The chain uses TRBV19 and TRBJ2-1, with 9 positions matching TRBD2. Unmatched junction bases numbered 7, after V lost 6 bases and J lost 4 bases. CDR1 and CDR2 from the germline V gene are LNHDA and SQIVND (reference sequence). CDR3 length: 15 amino acids. CDR3 amino acids: CASSLVAGEYNEQFF. In DNA, the CDR3 is TGTGCCAGTAGCCTCGTAGCGGGGGAGTACAATGAGCAGTTCTTC.

This clone appeared once. The chain recombines TRBV6-5 with TRBJ1-1, with 7 positions matching TRBD1. The germline CDR1 and CDR2 sequences are MNHEY and SVGAGI. The CDR3 totals 16 residues. The V segment lost 1 base and the J segment 2 bases; nucleotides outside the gene matches: 7. The CDR3 region has the DNA TGTGCCAGCAGTTACTTGGCAGGGGGGAAAAACACTGAAGCTTTCTTT. Protein product: CASSYLAGGKNTEAFF.

The chain couples TRBV6-6 to TRBJ1-6; the D gene is possibly TRBD1 (5 bases). The CDR3 loop spans 16 amino acids. The germline V gene has CDR1 MNHNY and CDR2 SVGAGI (reference sequence). V dropped 7 bases and J dropped 10 bases, with 23 bases sitting between them. The CDR3 coding sequence is TGTGCCAGCATGCCCCTCGGGACCGCGGGGAGATCACCCCTCCACTTT. Amino acid sequence: CASMPLGTAGRSPLHF.

The V and J genes are TRBV30 and TRBJ1-2; 7 bases agree with TRBD1. Germline lookup yields CDR1 GTSNPN and CDR2 SVGIG (reference sequence). V shed 2 bases and J 3 bases; nucleotides not matched to a gene: 9. The CDR3 is 15 amino acids. As DNA, the CDR3 is TGTGCCTGGAGTCCGGACAGGCCGCTAGACTATGGCTACACCTTC. Its translation: CAWSPDRPLDYGYTF.

The V gene is TRBV4-1, the J gene TRBJ1-2; TRBD1 matches at 7 bases. V lost 3 bases to trimming and J lost 6 bases; unmatched junction nucleotides: 7. CDR3 length: 14 amino acids. Germline V gene sequence: CDR1 MGHRA, CDR2 YSYEKL. This CDR3 reads CASSHPQGGDGYTF. The CDR3 nucleotides read TGCGCCAGCAGCCACCCCCAGGGGGGCGATGGCTACACCTTC.

This clone was observed once. The V and J genes are TRBV9 and TRBJ2-5; 11 nucleotides line up with TRBD2. The DNA end is a closer match to TRBJ2-7, so the J assignment may be wrong. The CDR3 runs to 17 residues. CDR1 is SGDLS and CDR2 is YYNGEE in the germline V gene. The CDR3 sequence is CASSGLRVSGGAHEQYF. CDR3 nucleotide sequence: TGTGCCAGCAGCGGACTCCGGGTTAGCGGGGGGGCCCACGAGCAGTACTTC.

This clone showed up just a few times. The rearrangement uses TRBV19 and TRBJ2-4; 8 bases fit TRBD2. Germline V gene sequence: CDR1 LNHDA, CDR2 SQIVND (reference sequence). This CDR3 comprises 14 residues. V shed 3 bases, J shed 7 bases, and the junction held 5 bases outside the gene matches. CDR3 nucleotide sequence: TGTGCCAGTAGTATGGTGCGGGGGGAGAACATTCAGTACTTC. Translating it yields CASSMVRGENIQYF.

This clone has a single count. The rearrangement joins TRBV7-9 to TRBJ2-1, with 10 bases matching TRBD2. CDR3 length equals 17 residues. The V gene's germline CDR1 is SEHNR and CDR2 FQNEAQ (reference sequence). V gave up 2 bases and J gave up 0 bases; unmatched junction bases: 4. CDR3 nucleotide sequence: TGTGCCAGCAGCTTACTAGCGGGGGACCCCTCCTACAATGAGCAGTTCTTC. It translates to CASSLLAGDPSYNEQFF.

J is TRBJ2-5 and V is TRBV19; D possibly corresponds to TRBD2 (6 bases). This CDR3 contains 15 residues. The ends were cut back, 6 bases at V and 5 bases at J, with 19 bases in the middle. Germline assignment: CDR1 LNHDA and CDR2 SQIVND (reference sequence). This CDR3 is CASSTLADPAETQYF. In DNA, the CDR3 is TGTGCCAGTAGCACCTTAGCGGACCCGGCGGAGACCCAGTACTTC.

As for this clone: The germline gene is not matched at one end of the junction; a read error may be the cause. This chain connects TRBV7-7 to TRBJ1-6; 8 nucleotides line up with TRBD1. Germline CDR1 is SSHAT and CDR2 is FNYEAQ (reference sequence). This CDR3 is built from 17 residues. The CDR3 nucleotides read TGTGCTAGCAGCTCTGAACAGGGGGAGCACTATAATTCACCCCTCCACTTT. This translates into CASSSEQGEHYNSPLHF. Filled out from reference TRBV7-7 and TRBJ1-6, the complete variable domain reads GAGVSQSPRYKVTKRGQDVTLRCDPISSHATLYWYQQALGQGPEFLTYFNYEAQPDKSGLPSDRFSAERPEGSISTLTIQRTEQRDSAMYRCASSSEQGEHYNSPLHFGNGTRLTVT.

The J gene is TRBJ2-2, the V gene TRBV29-1; D not resolved. The CDR3 is 14 amino acids. CDR1 is SQVTM, CDR2 ANQGSEA, per germline. V was trimmed by 5 bases and J by 3 bases, leaving 13 bases between them. CDR3 loop: CSVPSPLHTGELFF. The CDR3 nucleotides are TGCAGCGTTCCCAGTCCCCTCCACACCGGGGAGCTGTTTTTT.

The V call is TRBV2, the J call TRBJ1-2; 9 nucleotides agree with TRBD1. After removal of 8 bases from V and 2 bases from J, the junction contained 9 bases not matched to a gene. Germline CDR1 reads SNHLY; CDR2 reads FYNNEI. The CDR3 spans 15 residues. The CDR3, as DNA: TGTGCCAGCTATACCGGGACAGGGAAAAACTATGGCTACACCTTC. Protein product: CASYTGTGKNYGYTF.

The J gene is TRBJ2-5, the V gene TRBV5-1; TRBD2 matches at 10 bases. This CDR3 has 18 amino acids. The junction had 11 bases not matched to a gene; V was cut back by 1 base and J by 2 bases. Germline V lookup: CDR1 SGHRS, CDR2 YFSETQ. The CDR3 bases are TGCGCCAGCAGCTTGCGAGCGGGGGGGCTACGAGAACAAGAGACCCAGTACTTC. This sequence encodes CASSLRAGGLREQETQYF.

The CDR3 loop is CASSPDRDEQYF. Here the CDR3 DNA reads TGTGCCAGTAGTCCTGACAGGGACGAGCAGTACTTC. The rearrangement links TRBV19 to TRBJ2-7; 7 positions match TRBD1. Germline V gene lookup returns CDR1 LNHDA and CDR2 SQIVND (reference sequence). With 5 bases clipped from V and 5 bases from J, the junction kept 3 bases outside the gene matches. The CDR3 is 12 amino acids.

In regard to this clone: The junction differs from germline at one of its ends, possibly a read error. The chain uses TRBV6-1 and TRBJ2-7, with 8 bases lining up with TRBD2. CDR3 length: 11 residues. The germline V gene encodes CDR1 MNHNS and CDR2 SASEGT. CDR3 coding DNA: TGTGCCAGCAGTGTAGGACTAGCTGCCAGCTTC. Translated, it gives CASSVGLAASF.

V gene TRBV28 combines with J gene TRBJ2-7, with TRBD2 as a possible D gene (6 bases). This CDR3 spans 14 amino acids. Germline V gives CDR1 MDHEN, CDR2 SYDVKM. Trimming took 5 bases from V and 0 from J, leaving 11 bases between them. The CDR3 loop reads CASSPTGDSYEQYF. Here the CDR3 DNA reads TGTGCCAGCAGTCCGACGGGGGACTCCTACGAGCAGTACTTC.

The gene calls are TRBV11-1 and TRBJ1-1, with D maybe TRBD1 (5 bases). CDR3 length: 14 residues. The V gene lost 1 base and the J gene lost 3 bases, with 9 bases spanning the gap. Looked up from germline, CDR1 is SGHAT and CDR2 is FQDESV (reference sequence). The CDR3: CASSLGGVDTEAFF. The DNA of the CDR3 is TGTGCCAGCAGCTTAGGGGGGGTCGACACTGAAGCTTTCTTT.

The CDR3 loop reads CASSLASGAKNIQYF. Written as DNA, the CDR3 is TGCGCCAGCAGCTTGGCCTCGGGAGCCAAAAACATTCAGTACTTC. This chain joins TRBV5-1 and TRBJ2-4; D gene unclear. The V gene's germline CDR1 is SGHRS and CDR2 YFSETQ. This CDR3 comprises 15 residues. The ends were cut back, 0 bases at V and 0 bases at J, with 7 bases in the middle. Full variable domain (missing parts from reference TRBV5-1 and TRBJ2-4): KAGVTQTPRYLIKTRGQQVTLSCSPISGHRSVSWYQQTPGQGLQFLFEYFSETQRNKGNFPGRFSGRQFSNSRSEMNVSTLELGDSALYLCASSLASGAKNIQYFGAGTRLSVL.

This chain links TRBV18 with TRBJ1-4, with D maybe TRBD1 (5 bases). The V gene lost 3 bases and the J gene lost 0 bases, with 14 bases spanning the gap. This CDR3 has 17 residues. From germline, CDR1 is KGHSH and CDR2 LQKENI. CDR3 region: CASSPGGFSATNEKLFF. For the CDR3, the DNA is TGTGCCAGCTCACCGGGGGGTTTCTCAGCAACTAATGAAAAACTGTTTTTT.

This chain uses TRBV5-5 with TRBJ2-7; perhaps TRBD2 as D (6 bases). This CDR3 comprises 13 residues. Trimming took 2 bases from V and 7 from J, leaving 13 bases between them. Germline assignment: CDR1 SGHKS and CDR2 YYEKEE (reference sequence). CDR3: CASSFGGVREQYF. Written as DNA, the CDR3 is TGTGCCAGCAGCTTTGGCGGGGTCCGGGAGCAGTACTTC.